The entry that follows covers one T cell receptor beta chain sequence. Its cognate antigen is unknown. This sample stems from a study of T cell responses to AZD1222 COVID-19 vaccine. As for the study in general: Doses given second, at about 4 or about 12 weeks, were pooled. General study results and limits: Possibly, clonal diversity was underestimated; donors were largely white British and included more females. Once two AZD1222 doses were given, Spike-specific TCR breadth and depth went up.

Clones were sequenced by immunoSEQ multiplex PCR, and TCRdb holds only the in-frame ones, with some missing. The data show 130,000 to 150,000 clones, about 93% seen once. V lost 5 bases, J lost 2 bases, and 4 bases stayed unmatched. The V gene's germline CDR1 is MNHEY and CDR2 SMNVEV (reference sequence). The CDR3 length is 14 residues. The receptor was derived from an adult in good health. The chain carries TRBV27 and TRBJ2-7; 9 positions match TRBD1. Sequenced here: peripheral blood, sampled on day 0 of AZD1222 vaccination. This chain's CDR3 is CASSLRQGAYEQYF. In DNA, the CDR3 is TGTGCCAGCAGTCTCCGACAGGGGGCCTACGAGCAGTACTTC.